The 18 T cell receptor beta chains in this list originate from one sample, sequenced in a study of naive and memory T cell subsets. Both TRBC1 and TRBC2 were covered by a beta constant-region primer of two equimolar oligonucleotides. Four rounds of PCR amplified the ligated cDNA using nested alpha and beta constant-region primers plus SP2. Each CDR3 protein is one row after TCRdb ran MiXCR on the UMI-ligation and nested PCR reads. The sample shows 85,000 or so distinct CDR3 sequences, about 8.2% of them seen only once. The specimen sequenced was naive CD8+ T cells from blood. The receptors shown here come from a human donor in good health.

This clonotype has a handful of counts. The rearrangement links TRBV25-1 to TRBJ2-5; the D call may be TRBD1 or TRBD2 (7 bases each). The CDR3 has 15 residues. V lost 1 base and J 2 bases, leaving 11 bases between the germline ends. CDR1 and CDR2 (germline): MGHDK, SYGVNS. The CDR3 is CASSEWGGQQETQYF. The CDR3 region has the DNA TGTGCCAGCAGTGAATGGGGGGGACAGCAAGAGACCCAGTACTTC.

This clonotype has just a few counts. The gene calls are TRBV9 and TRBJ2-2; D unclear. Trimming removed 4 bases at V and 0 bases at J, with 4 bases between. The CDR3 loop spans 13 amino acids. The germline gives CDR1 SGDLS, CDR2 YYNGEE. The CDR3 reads CASSFSNTGELFF. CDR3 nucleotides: TGTGCCAGCAGCTTCTCGAACACCGGGGAGCTGTTTTTT. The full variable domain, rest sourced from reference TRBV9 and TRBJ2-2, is DSGVTQTPKHLITATGQRVTLRCSPRSGDLSVYWYQQSLDQGLQFLIQYYNGEERAKGNILERFSAQQFPDLHSELNLSSLELGDSALYFCASSFSNTGELFFGEGSRLTVL.

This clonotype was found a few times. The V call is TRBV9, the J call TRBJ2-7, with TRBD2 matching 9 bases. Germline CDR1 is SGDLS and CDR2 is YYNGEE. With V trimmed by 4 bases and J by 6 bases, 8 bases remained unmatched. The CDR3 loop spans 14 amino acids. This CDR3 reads CASSPGLARGEQYF. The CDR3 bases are TGTGCCAGCAGCCCGGGACTAGCACGAGGCGAGCAGTACTTC.

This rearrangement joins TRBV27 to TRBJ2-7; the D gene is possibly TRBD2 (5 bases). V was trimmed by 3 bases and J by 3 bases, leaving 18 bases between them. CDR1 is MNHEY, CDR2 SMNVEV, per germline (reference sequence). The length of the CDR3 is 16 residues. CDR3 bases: TGTGCCAGCAGTTTGGGTCCAGCGGAGACCGGCTACGAGCAGTACTTC. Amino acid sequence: CASSLGPAETGYEQYF.

CDR3 nucleotides: TGTGCCAGCAGTACCGGGACTAGCGGGAGTTACGAGCAGTACTTC. It translates to CASSTGTSGSYEQYF. This chain links TRBV5-4 with TRBJ2-7; 14 bases line up with TRBD2. Germline V gives CDR1 SGHNT, CDR2 YYREEE (reference sequence). Germline trimming cut 5 bases from V and 4 bases from J; bases unmatched to any gene: 5. The CDR3 consists of 15 residues.

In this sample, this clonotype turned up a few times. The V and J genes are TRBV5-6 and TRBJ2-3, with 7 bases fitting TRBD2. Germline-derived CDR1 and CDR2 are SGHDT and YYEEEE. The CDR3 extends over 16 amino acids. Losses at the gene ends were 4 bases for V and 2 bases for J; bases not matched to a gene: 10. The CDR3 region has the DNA TGTGCCAGCAGCCTTCTAGCGGAGCTGTACACAGATACGCAGTATTTT. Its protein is CASSLLAELYTDTQYF.

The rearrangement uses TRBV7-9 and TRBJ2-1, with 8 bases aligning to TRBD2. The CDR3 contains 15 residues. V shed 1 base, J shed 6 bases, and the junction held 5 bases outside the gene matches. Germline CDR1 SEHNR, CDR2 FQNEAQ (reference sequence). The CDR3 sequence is CASSLGTGTSNEQFF. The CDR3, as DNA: TGTGCCAGCAGCTTAGGAACCGGGACTAGCAATGAGCAGTTCTTC.

The CDR3 sequence: CASSQDPGGLREAFF. The CDR3 DNA follows: TGCGCCAGCAGCCAAGATCCTGGGGGACTCAGAGAAGCTTTCTTT. The chain has TRBV4-1 and TRBJ1-1; a possible D gene is TRBD1 (5 bases). V was pared by 0 bases and J by 8 bases, with 16 bases between. The CDR3 is 15 amino acids. Germline CDR1 MGHRA, CDR2 YSYEKL.

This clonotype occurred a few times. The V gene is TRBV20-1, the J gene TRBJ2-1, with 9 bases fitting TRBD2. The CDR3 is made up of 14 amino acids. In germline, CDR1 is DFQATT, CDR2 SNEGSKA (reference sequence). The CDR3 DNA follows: TGCAGCGCATCTCTTAGCGGGAGTTACAATGAGCAGTTCTTC. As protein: CSASLSGSYNEQFF.

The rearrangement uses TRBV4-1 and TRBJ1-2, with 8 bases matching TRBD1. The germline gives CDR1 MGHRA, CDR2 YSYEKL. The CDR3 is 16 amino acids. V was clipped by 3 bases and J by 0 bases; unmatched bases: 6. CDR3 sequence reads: CASSQQDRVANYGYTF. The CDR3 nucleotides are TGCGCCAGCAGCCAGCAGGACAGGGTAGCTAACTATGGCTACACCTTC.

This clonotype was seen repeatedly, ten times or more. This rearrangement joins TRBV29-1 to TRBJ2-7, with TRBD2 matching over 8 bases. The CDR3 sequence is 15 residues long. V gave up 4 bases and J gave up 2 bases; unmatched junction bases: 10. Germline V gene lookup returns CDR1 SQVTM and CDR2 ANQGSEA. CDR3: CSVVPSGRPPYEQYF. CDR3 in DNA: TGCAGCGTTGTGCCCAGCGGGAGACCTCCCTACGAGCAGTACTTC.

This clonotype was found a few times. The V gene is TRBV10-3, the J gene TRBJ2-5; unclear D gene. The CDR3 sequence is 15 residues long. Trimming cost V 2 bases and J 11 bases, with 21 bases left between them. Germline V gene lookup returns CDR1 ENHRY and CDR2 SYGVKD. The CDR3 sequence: CAISEPETPPIDQYF. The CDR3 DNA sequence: TGTGCCATCAGTGAGCCCGAGACTCCCCCTATAGATCAGTACTTC.

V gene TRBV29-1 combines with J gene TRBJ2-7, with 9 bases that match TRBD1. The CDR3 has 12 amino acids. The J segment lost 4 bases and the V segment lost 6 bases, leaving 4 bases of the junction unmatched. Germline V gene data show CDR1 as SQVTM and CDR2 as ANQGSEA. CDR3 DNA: TGCAGCGTCGAGGGACAGGGTTACGAGCAGTACTTC. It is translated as CSVEGQGYEQYF.

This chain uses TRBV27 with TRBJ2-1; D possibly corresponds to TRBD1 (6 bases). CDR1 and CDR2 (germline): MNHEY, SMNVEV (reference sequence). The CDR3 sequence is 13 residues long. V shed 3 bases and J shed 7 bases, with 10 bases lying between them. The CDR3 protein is CASSLDRRNEQFF. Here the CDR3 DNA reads TGTGCCAGCAGTTTGGACAGACGGAATGAGCAGTTCTTC.

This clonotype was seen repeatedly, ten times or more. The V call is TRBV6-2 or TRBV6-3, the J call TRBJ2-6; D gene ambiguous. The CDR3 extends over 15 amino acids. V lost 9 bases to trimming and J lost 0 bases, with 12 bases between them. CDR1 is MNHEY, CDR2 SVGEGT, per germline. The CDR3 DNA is TGTGCCAGTGCGTGGCTTCCCTCTGGGGCCAACGTCCTGACTTTC. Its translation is CASAWLPSGANVLTF.

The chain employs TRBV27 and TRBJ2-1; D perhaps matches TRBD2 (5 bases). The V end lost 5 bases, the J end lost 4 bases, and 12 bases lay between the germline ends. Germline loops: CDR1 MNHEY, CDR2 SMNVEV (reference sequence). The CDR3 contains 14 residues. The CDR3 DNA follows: TGTGCCAGCAGTCCGGGGTGGGCTTACAATGAGCAGTTCTTC. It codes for CASSPGWAYNEQFF.

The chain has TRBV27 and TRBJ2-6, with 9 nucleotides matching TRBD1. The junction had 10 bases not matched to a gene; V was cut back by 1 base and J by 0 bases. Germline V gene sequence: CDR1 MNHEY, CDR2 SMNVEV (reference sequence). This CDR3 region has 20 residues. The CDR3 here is CASSLFGWTGESSGANVLTF. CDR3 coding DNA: TGTGCCAGCAGTTTATTCGGGTGGACAGGGGAGAGCTCTGGGGCCAACGTCCTGACTTTC.

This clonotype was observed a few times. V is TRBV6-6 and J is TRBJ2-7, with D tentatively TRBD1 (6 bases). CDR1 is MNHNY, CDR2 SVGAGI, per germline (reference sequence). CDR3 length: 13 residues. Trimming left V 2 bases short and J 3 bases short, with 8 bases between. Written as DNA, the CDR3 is TGTGCCAGCAGTTACGGCAGGGGCTACGAGCAGTACTTC. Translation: CASSYGRGYEQYF.